This T cell receptor beta chain was documented in a study of cytomegalovirus exposure and HLA in healthy donors. General study results and limits: In a later analysis, TCR beta V- and J-gene trimming was associated with a missense DCLRE1C variant.

PCR involved 60 Vbeta and 13 Jbeta primers. Here immunoSEQ multiplex PCR was the method, and the copy in TCRdb shows in-frame clones only, minus some. The table lists about 160,000 clones, 79% of them singletons. There are 14 residues in the CDR3. The V gene end was trimmed by 4 bases and the J gene end by 3 bases; junction bases not matched to a gene: 4. The germline CDR1 and CDR2 sequences are SGHNT and YYREEE (reference sequence). This clone was detected only once. The target antigen is unknown. The rearrangement uses TRBV5-4 and TRBJ2-4, with 7 bases that match TRBD2. Sequences were obtained from PBMCs. The TCR comes from a man between 40 and 49 years old in good health and CMV-seronegative. CDR3 DNA: TGTGCCAGCAGCGGACCGGGAGGCAAAAACATTCAGTACTTC. Amino acids: CASSGPGGKNIQYF.